Listed here are 3 T cell receptor beta chains from one sample, sequenced in a study of CD4 T cells in relation to SARS-CoV-2 and coronaviruses. Before the COVID-19 pandemic, during about 2011-2018, CD4+ T cells were taken from unexposed donors. Isolation of CD4+ T cells took place after about 9 days in culture. These receptors are not linked to any known antigen. Clones were read by immunoSEQ multiplex PCR, and TCRdb kept only the in-frame ones, dropping some. The sample has under 20,000 clones, around 80% seen once. The sequenced sample was CD4+ T cells from PBMCs, cultured in vitro. These receptors were obtained from a human donor in good health.

This clone came up once. The chain combines TRBV6-6 with TRBJ2-1; TRBD2 might be the D (6 bases). The CDR3 runs 13 residues. The V and J ends lost 3 bases and 7 bases respectively, with 10 bases between them. CDR1 is MNHNY and CDR2 is SVGAGI in the germline V gene (reference sequence). CDR3 nucleotides: TGTGCCAGCAGTTATGGCGGGGCTAATGAGCAGTTCTTC. It translates to CASSYGGANEQFF.

The chain joins TRBV2 to TRBJ2-7; tentatively, D is TRBD2 (6 bases). CDR3 length: 14 residues. Germline V gives CDR1 SNHLY, CDR2 FYNNEI. The V end lost 0 bases, the J end lost 6 bases, and 12 bases lay between the germline ends. The CDR3: CASSEAGGLGEQYF. CDR3 sequence (DNA): TGTGCCAGCAGTGAAGCGGGAGGTCTGGGCGAGCAGTACTTC.

V and J are TRBV18 and TRBJ2-1; D might be TRBD2 (5 bases). The germline V gene has CDR1 KGHSH and CDR2 LQKENI. The CDR3 is 17 amino acids. The ends were cut back, 1 base at V and 0 bases at J, with 13 bases in the middle. This chain's CDR3 is CASSPLRAENSYNEQFF. The CDR3 bases are TGTGCCAGCTCACCACTCCGAGCGGAGAACTCCTACAATGAGCAGTTCTTC.